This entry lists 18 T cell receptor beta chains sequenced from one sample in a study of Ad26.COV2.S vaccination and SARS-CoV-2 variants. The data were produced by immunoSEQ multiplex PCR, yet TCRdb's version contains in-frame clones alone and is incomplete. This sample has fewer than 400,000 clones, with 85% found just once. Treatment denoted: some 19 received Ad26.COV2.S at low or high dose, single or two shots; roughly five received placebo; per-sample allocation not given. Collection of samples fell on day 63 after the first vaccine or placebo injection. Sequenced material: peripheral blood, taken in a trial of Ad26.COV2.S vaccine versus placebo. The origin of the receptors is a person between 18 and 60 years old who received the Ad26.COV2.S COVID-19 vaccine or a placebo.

CDR3 coding DNA: TGTGCCAGCAGCTTTATGGGACAGGTGAACACTGAAGCTTTCTTT. This gives the protein CASSFMGQVNTEAFF. V usage is TRBV11-2 and J usage is TRBJ1-1, with 8 bases matching TRBD1. The CDR3 extends over 15 amino acids. J gave up 0 bases and V 3 bases, and 3 bases lay outside the gene matches. The germline gives CDR1 SGHAT, CDR2 FQNNGV.

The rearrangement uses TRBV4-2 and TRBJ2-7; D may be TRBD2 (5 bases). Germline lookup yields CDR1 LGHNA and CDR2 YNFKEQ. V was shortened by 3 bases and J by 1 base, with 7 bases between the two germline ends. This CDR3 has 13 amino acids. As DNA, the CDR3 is TGTGCCAGCAGCCACCGGGGATCCTACGAGCAGTACTTC. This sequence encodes CASSHRGSYEQYF.

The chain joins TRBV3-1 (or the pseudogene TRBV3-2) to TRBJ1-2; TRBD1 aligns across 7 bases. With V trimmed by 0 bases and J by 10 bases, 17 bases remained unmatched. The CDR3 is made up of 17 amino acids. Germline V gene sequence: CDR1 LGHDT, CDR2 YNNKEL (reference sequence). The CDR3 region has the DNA TGTGCCAGCAGCCAAGATGTACAGGGGCGAACGGGAGGCATCTACACCTTC. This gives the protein CASSQDVQGRTGGIYTF.

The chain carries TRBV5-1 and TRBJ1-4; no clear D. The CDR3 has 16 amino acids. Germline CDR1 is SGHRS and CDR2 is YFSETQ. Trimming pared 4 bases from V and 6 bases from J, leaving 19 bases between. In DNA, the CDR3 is TGCGCCAGCAGCCCTGGTCTTACTCCCTCATATGAAAAACTGTTTTTT. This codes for CASSPGLTPSYEKLFF.

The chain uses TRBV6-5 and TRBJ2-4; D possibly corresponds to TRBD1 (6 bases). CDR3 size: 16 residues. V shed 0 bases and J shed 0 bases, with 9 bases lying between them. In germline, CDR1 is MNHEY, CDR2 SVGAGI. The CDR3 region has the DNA TGTGCCAGCAGTTACTCTACAGGGCTAGCCAAAAACATTCAGTACTTC. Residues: CASSYSTGLAKNIQYF.

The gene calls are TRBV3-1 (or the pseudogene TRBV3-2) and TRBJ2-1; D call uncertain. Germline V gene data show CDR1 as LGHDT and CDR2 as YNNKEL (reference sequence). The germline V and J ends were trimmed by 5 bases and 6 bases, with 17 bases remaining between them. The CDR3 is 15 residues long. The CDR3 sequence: CASSSPPGPTNEQFF. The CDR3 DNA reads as TGTGCCAGCAGCTCCCCCCCCGGGCCAACCAATGAGCAGTTCTTC.

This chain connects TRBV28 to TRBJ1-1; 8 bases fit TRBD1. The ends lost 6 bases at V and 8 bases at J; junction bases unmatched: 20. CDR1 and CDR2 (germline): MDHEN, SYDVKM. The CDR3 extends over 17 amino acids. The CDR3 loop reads CASSSRQGNLLGTEAFF. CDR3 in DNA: TGTGCCAGCAGCTCTCGACAGGGGAACTTGTTAGGCACAGAAGCTTTCTTT.

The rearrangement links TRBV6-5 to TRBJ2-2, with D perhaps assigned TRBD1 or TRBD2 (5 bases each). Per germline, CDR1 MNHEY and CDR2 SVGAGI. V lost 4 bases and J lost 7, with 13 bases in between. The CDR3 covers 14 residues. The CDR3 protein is CASSWGSLGGELFF. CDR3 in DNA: TGTGCCAGCAGTTGGGGGTCCCTGGGCGGGGAGCTGTTTTTT.

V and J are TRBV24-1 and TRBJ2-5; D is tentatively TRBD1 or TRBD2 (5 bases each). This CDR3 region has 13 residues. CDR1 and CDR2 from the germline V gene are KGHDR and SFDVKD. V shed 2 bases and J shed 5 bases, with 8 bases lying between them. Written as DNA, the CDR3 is TGTGCCACCAGTGATTCCTGGGGGGAGACCCAGTACTTC. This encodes CATSDSWGETQYF.

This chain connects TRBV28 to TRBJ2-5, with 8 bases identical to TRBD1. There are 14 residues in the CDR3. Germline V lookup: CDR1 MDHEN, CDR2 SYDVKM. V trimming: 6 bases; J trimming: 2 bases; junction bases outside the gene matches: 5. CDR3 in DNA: TGTGCCAGCAGCGAAACAGGGGGTCAAGAGACCCAGTACTTC. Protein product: CASSETGGQETQYF.

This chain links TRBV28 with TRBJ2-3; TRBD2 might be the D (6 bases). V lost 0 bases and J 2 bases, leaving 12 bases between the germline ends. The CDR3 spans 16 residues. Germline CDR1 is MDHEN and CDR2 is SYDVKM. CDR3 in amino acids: CASSLWAGTTTDTQYF. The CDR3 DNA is TGTGCCAGCAGTTTATGGGCGGGAACGACCACAGATACGCAGTATTTT.

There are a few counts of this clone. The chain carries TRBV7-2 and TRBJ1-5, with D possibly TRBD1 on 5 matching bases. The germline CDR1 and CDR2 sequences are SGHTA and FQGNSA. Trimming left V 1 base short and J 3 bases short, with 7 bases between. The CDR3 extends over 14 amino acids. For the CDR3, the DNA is TGTGCCAGCAGCTTAGGGGGGAACAATCAGCCCCAGCATTTT. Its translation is CASSLGGNNQPQHF. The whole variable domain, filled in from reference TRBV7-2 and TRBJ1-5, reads GAGVSQSPSNKVTEKGKDVELRCDPISGHTALYWYRQSLGQGLEFLIYFQGNSAPDKSGLPSDRFSAERTGGSVSTLTIQRTQQEDSAVYLCASSLGGNNQPQHFGDGTRLSIL.

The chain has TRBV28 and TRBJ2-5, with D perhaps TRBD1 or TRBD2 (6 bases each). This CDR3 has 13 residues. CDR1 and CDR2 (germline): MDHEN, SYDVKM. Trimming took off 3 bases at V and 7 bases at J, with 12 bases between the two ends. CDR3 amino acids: CASSFGGQGTQYF. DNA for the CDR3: TGTGCCAGCAGTTTTGGGGGGCAGGGGACCCAGTACTTC.

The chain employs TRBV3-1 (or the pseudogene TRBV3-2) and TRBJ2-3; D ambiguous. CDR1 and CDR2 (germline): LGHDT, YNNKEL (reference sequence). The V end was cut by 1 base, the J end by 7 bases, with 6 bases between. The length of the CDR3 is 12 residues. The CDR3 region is CASSQVRYTQYF. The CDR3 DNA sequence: TGTGCCAGCAGCCAAGTGAGATATACGCAGTATTTT.

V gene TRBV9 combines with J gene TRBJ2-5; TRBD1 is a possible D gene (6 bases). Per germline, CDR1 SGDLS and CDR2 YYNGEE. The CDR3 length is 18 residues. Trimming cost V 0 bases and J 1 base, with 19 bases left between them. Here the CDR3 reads CASSVGSGGWGPQETQYF. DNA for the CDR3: TGTGCCAGCAGCGTAGGGTCCGGCGGGTGGGGGCCCCAAGAGACCCAGTACTTC.

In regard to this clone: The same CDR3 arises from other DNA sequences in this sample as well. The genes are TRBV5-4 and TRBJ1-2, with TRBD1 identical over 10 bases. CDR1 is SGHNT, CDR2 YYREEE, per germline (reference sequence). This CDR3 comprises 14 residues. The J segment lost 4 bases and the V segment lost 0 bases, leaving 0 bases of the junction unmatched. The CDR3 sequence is CASSLGQGAYGYTF. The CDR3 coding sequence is TGTGCCAGCAGCTTGGGACAGGGGGCCTATGGCTACACCTTC.

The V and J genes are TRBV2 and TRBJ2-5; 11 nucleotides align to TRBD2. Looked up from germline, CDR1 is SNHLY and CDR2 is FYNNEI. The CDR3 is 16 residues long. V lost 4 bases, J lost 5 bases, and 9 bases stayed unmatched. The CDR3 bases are TGTGCCAGCAGTGTCCTAGCGGGGGGCGAAGGGGAGACCCAGTACTTC. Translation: CASSVLAGGEGETQYF.

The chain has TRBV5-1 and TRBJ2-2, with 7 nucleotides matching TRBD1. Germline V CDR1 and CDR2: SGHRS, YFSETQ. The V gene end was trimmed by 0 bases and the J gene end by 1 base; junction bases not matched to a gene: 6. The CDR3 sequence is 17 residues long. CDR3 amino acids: CASSLGYRDRNTGELFF. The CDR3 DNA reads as TGCGCCAGCAGCTTGGGCTACCGGGACAGGAACACCGGGGAGCTGTTTTTT.